Listed below are T cell receptor beta chains from one sample, sequenced in a study of blood T cell repertoires in COVID-19. Method: immunoSEQ multiplex PCR; TCRdb's copy keeps in-frame clones and lacks some. Here the sample spans fewer than 250,000 clones, approximately 84% being singletons. The sequenced sample consisted of peripheral blood. The receptors originated from a man aged 45-65 years with acute or convalescent COVID-19. Both conserved end residues are part of each CDR3. Fields, in order: clone size, V gene, J gene, D gene, CDR3 protein, CDR3 DNA. The D gene is left open where the match is weak. The size entry is marked missing in some rows and otherwise reads once, few, many or a size class.

-	TRBV19	TRBJ1-5	-	CASRVADLPQHF	TGTGCCAGTAGAGTAGCTGATCTGCCCCAGCATTTT
-	TRBV19	TRBJ2-1	TRBD2	CASSARLAGGDEQFF	TGTGCCAGTAGTGCCAGACTAGCGGGAGGAGATGAGCAGTTCTTC
-	TRBV30	TRBJ2-7	-	CAWSPSYSTYEQYF	TGTGCCTGGAGTCCATCCTACAGTACCTACGAGCAGTACTTC
few	TRBV28	TRBJ1-2	TRBD1	CASSLLGQINYGYTF	TGTGCCAGCAGTTTATTGGGACAGATTAACTATGGCTACACCTTC
-	TRBV12-3/TRBV12-4	TRBJ1-5	-	CASSRTDDQPQHF	TGTGCCAGCAGCAGGACAGACGATCAGCCCCAGCATTTT
-	TRBV6-5	TRBJ1-2	TRBD1	CASSYTGVHGYTF	TGTGCCAGCAGCTATACAGGGGTGCATGGCTACACCTTC
-	TRBV27	TRBJ2-2	TRBD2	CASSLSASGGWAGAGELFF	TGTGCCAGCAGTTTATCTGCTAGCGGAGGTTGGGCGGGGGCCGGGGAGCTGTTTTTT
few	TRBV5-5	TRBJ2-7	-	CASSGTRSTYEQYF	TGTGCCAGCAGCGGGACACGATCCACTTACGAGCAGTACTTC
-	TRBV9	TRBJ2-7	TRBD2	CASSKLAESSYEQYF	TGTGCCAGCAGCAAACTAGCGGAAAGCTCCTACGAGCAGTACTTC
-	TRBV5-1	TRBJ2-7	-	CASSLLQVSYEQYF	TGCGCCAGCAGCTTGCTGCAGGTATCCTACGAGCAGTACTTC
-	TRBV7-9	TRBJ2-1	-	CASSLGSISYNEQFF	TGTGCCAGCAGCTTGGGGAGCATCTCCTACAATGAGCAGTTCTTC
-	TRBV7-9	TRBJ2-3	TRBD2	CASARWLLAGGTDTQYF	TGTGCCAGCGCCCGGTGGTTACTAGCGGGGGGCACAGATACGCAGTATTTT
few	TRBV7-9	TRBJ2-4	-	CASSWTQGLNIQYF	TGTGCCAGCAGCTGGACCCAGGGTTTGAACATTCAGTACTTC
-	TRBV3-1/TRBV3-2	TRBJ2-7	TRBD1	CASSEGPPTGIPYEQYF	TGTGCCAGCAGCGAAGGGCCGCCGACAGGGATTCCCTACGAGCAGTACTTC
-	TRBV5-4	TRBJ2-2	TRBD2	CASSLALLAGGKTGELFF	TGTGCCAGCAGCTTGGCATTACTAGCGGGGGGAAAAACCGGGGAGCTGTTTTTT
-	TRBV27	TRBJ2-3	TRBD2	CASSFLTSGTDTQYF	TGTGCCAGCAGTTTCCTCACTAGCGGCACAGATACGCAGTATTTT
-	TRBV6-4	TRBJ2-3	-	CASSDSGSPTSTDTQYF	TGTGCCAGCAGTGACTCGGGTAGCCCGACTAGCACAGATACGCAGTATTTT
-	TRBV2	TRBJ1-1	TRBD1	CASTTDRETEAFF	TGTGCCAGCACCACGGACAGGGAAACTGAAGCTTTCTTT
once	TRBV19	TRBJ2-2	TRBD2	CASSILTRASGLYTGELFF	TGTGCCAGTAGTATTTTGACCCGGGCTAGCGGACTTTACACCGGGGAGCTGTTTTTT
-	TRBV28	TRBJ1-4	-	CASLREINEKLFF	TGTGCCAGCCTCCGAGAGATTAATGAAAAACTGTTTTTT
-	TRBV3-1/TRBV3-2	TRBJ1-1	-	CASSQMGAGAEAFF	TGTGCCAGCAGCCAAATGGGGGCAGGCGCTGAAGCTTTCTTT
-	TRBV6-6	TRBJ1-1	TRBD1	CASRIQGAGTEAFF	TGTGCCAGCAGGATTCAGGGGGCTGGCACTGAAGCTTTCTTT
-	TRBV9	TRBJ2-1	TRBD2	CASSVGLAGNNEQFF	TGTGCCAGCAGCGTAGGACTAGCGGGTAACAATGAGCAGTTCTTC
-	TRBV11-2	TRBJ2-3	-	CASSPFLTPDTQYF	TGTGCCAGCAGCCCATTTTTAACACCAGATACGCAGTATTTT
-	TRBV19	TRBJ2-7	-	CASTPSSLSSYEQYF	TGTGCCAGTACCCCAAGTTCTCTTAGCTCCTACGAGCAGTACTTC
-	TRBV18	TRBJ1-5	TRBD1	CASSPRQGAIGNQPQHF	TGTGCCAGCTCACCCCGACAGGGGGCAATCGGCAATCAGCCCCAGCATTTT
-	TRBV2	TRBJ1-2	-	CASSETDRDYYGYTF	TGTGCCAGCAGCGAGACAGATAGGGATTACTATGGCTACACCTTC
-	TRBV3-1/TRBV3-2	TRBJ1-6	TRBD1	CASSPSGTVESSPLHF	TGTGCCAGCAGCCCCTCCGGGACAGTCGAGAGTTCACCCCTCCACTTT
-	TRBV3-1/TRBV3-2	TRBJ1-1	-	CASSQVLDSMNTEAFF	TGTGCCAGCAGCCAAGTCTTGGACAGTATGAACACTGAAGCTTTCTTT
-	TRBV12-3/TRBV12-4	TRBJ2-7	-	CASRVGRLGEQYF	TGTGCCAGCAGGGTTGGGAGATTAGGGGAGCAGTACTTC
-	TRBV4-1	TRBJ1-2	-	CASSQVPGTNYGYTF	TGCGCCAGCAGCCAAGTACCCGGGACTAACTATGGCTACACCTTC
-	TRBV20-1	TRBJ1-2	-	CSAGTGERYTF	TGCAGTGCGGGGACTGGGGAGCGCTACACCTTC
-	TRBV6-8	TRBJ2-7	-	CASSRTYSDYEQYF	TGTGCCAGCAGTCGGACATATTCTGACTACGAGCAGTACTTC
-	TRBV4-1	TRBJ2-1	TRBD2	CASSSRAGLAGHNEQFF	TGCGCCAGCAGCTCCCGTGCAGGACTAGCGGGGCACAATGAGCAGTTCTTC
-	TRBV27	TRBJ2-1	TRBD2	CASRRGGRYGNEQFF	TGTGCCAGTAGACGGGGGGGCCGGTACGGCAATGAGCAGTTCTTC
-	TRBV28	TRBJ2-7	-	CASSPWKEQMDEQYF	TGTGCCAGCAGTCCGTGGAAGGAGCAAATGGACGAGCAGTACTTC
-	TRBV5-1	TRBJ2-3	TRBD2	CASSFGTSGGTDTQYF	TGCGCCAGCAGCTTTGGGACTAGCGGGGGGACAGATACGCAGTATTTT
-	TRBV2	TRBJ1-5	-	CASSEGRKNQPQHF	TGTGCCAGCAGTGAAGGGAGGAAAAATCAGCCCCAGCATTTT
-	TRBV5-3	TRBJ2-7	TRBD1	CARSLAVDRASYEQYF	TGTGCCAGAAGCTTGGCCGTAGACAGGGCCTCCTACGAGCAGTACTTC
-	TRBV2	TRBJ2-7	-	CASGPDGSYEQYF	TGTGCCAGCGGGCCTGACGGCTCCTACGAGCAGTACTTC
-	TRBV5-6	TRBJ2-2	TRBD1	CASSRTGRTGELFF	TGTGCCAGCAGCCGGACAGGGCGCACCGGGGAGCTGTTTTTT